This is a list of T cell receptor beta chains from one sample in a study of blood T cell repertoires in COVID-19. Method: immunoSEQ multiplex PCR; TCRdb's copy keeps in-frame clones and lacks some. The sample holds 150,000 to 200,000 clones; 90% are singletons and the top ten take approximately 0.5%. The sequenced sample consisted of peripheral blood. Receptor source: a man aged 50-59 years with acute or convalescent COVID-19. CDR3s include the opening cysteine and the closing phenylalanine or tryptophan. The order of the fields is D gene, V gene, J gene, clone size, CDR3 protein, CDR3 DNA. A D gene is named only where the DNA matches it firmly. Expanded clones are given a class, and other clones once, few, many or no size at all.

>TRBD1|TRBV7-2|TRBJ1-2|.
CASSLETGISYGYTF
TGTGCCAGCAGCTTAGAGACAGGGATCAGCTATGGCTACACCTTC
>TRBD1|TRBV27|TRBJ1-6|.
CASKGAFAPLHF
TGTGCCAGCAAGGGGGCATTCGCACCCCTCCACTTT
>TRBD1|TRBV6-5|TRBJ1-1|.
CASAYGTGNTEAFF
TGTGCCAGCGCATACGGGACAGGGAACACTGAAGCTTTCTTT
>TRBD1|TRBV11-2|TRBJ1-1|.
CASSSGQGNTEAFF
TGTGCCAGCAGCTCGGGACAGGGGAACACTGAAGCTTTCTTT
>TRBD1|TRBV19|TRBJ2-6|.
CASSIDRAGANVLTF
TGTGCCAGTAGTATCGACAGGGCTGGGGCCAACGTCCTGACTTTC
>.|TRBV28|TRBJ2-1|.
CASSLAGREQFF
TGTGCCAGCAGTTTAGCGGGGCGGGAGCAGTTCTTC
>TRBD2|TRBV3-1/TRBV3-2|TRBJ2-1|once
CASSSVGAGGPDNEQFF
TGTGCCAGCAGTTCCGTAGGAGCGGGAGGGCCGGACAATGAGCAGTTCTTC
>TRBD1|TRBV5-5|TRBJ1-1|.
CASSLFRTGGLNTEAFF
TGTGCCAGCAGCTTGTTTCGGACAGGGGGTTTGAACACTGAAGCTTTCTTT
>TRBD2|TRBV3-1/TRBV3-2|TRBJ2-7|.
CASSQSAAGGKEQYF
TGTGCCAGCAGCCAGTCTGCAGCGGGAGGTAAAGAGCAGTACTTC
>TRBD2|TRBV4-3|TRBJ2-2|.
CASSQELAVTGELFF
TGCGCCAGCAGCCAAGAACTAGCGGTCACCGGGGAGCTGTTTTTT
>TRBD1|TRBV11-3|TRBJ1-1|.
CASSQTTGGTEAFF
TGTGCCAGCAGCCAGACCACAGGGGGCACTGAAGCTTTCTTT
>TRBD1|TRBV10-3|TRBJ1-2|.
CAIRPGTGEIHGYTF
TGTGCCATCAGGCCCGGGACAGGGGAGATTCATGGCTACACCTTC
>.|TRBV4-2|TRBJ1-2|.
CASSQDRSLNYGYTF
TGTGCCAGCAGCCAAGATCGTTCCTTAAACTATGGCTACACCTTC
>TRBD1|TRBV2|TRBJ1-1|.
CASSDRGQGSEAFF
TGTGCCAGCAGTGATAGGGGACAGGGATCGGAAGCTTTCTTT
>.|TRBV6-5|TRBJ2-5|.
CASHSSIQETQYF
TGTGCCAGCCACAGCTCGATCCAAGAGACCCAGTACTTC
>.|TRBV19|TRBJ1-1|.
CASSGGGGVLSPQPNTEAFF
TGTGCCAGTAGTGGGGGAGGAGGGGTACTCTCCCCCCAACCAAACACTGAAGCTTTCTTT
>.|TRBV3-1/TRBV3-2|TRBJ2-3|once
CASSQTHLSTDTQYF
TGTGCCAGCAGCCAAACCCATCTAAGCACAGATACGCAGTATTTT
>.|TRBV21-1|TRBJ1-5|.
CASSPTDPSNQPQHF
TGTGCCAGCAGCCCGACAGACCCTAGCAATCAGCCCCAGCATTTT
>.|TRBV9|TRBJ2-1|.
CASSVEGGIFNEQFF
TGTGCCAGCAGCGTAGAGGGCGGGATTTTTAATGAGCAGTTCTTC
>TRBD2|TRBV9|TRBJ2-5|.
CASSVVASGGGTQYF
TGTGCCAGCAGCGTAGTTGCTAGCGGAGGCGGGACCCAGTACTTC
>.|TRBV10-3|TRBJ1-1|.
CAIRTEGTEAFF
TGTGCCATCAGAACAGAAGGCACTGAAGCTTTCTTT
>.|TRBV18|TRBJ1-4|.
CASSPPATTNEKLFF
TGTGCCAGCTCACCACCAGCCACAACTAATGAAAAACTGTTTTTT
>.|TRBV19|TRBJ2-3|.
CASSPRRGTDTQYF
TGTGCCAGTAGCCCTAGGAGGGGCACAGATACGCAGTATTTT
>.|TRBV19|TRBJ2-7|.
CASSSGESSYEQYF
TGTGCCAGTAGTTCGGGGGAGAGCTCCTACGAGCAGTACTTC
>.|TRBV7-3|TRBJ2-3|.
CASSSTGSPTDTQYF
TGTGCCAGCAGCTCTACAGGGTCGCCCACAGATACGCAGTATTTT
>TRBD1|TRBV6-5|TRBJ1-1|.
CASRGGQGATEAFF
TGTGCCAGCAGAGGAGGCCAGGGGGCTACTGAAGCTTTCTTT
>.|TRBV9|TRBJ2-2|.
CASSVGQELFF
TGTGCCAGCAGCGTAGGGCAGGAGCTGTTTTTT
>TRBD1|TRBV7-9|TRBJ2-2|.
CASSTRQGVNTGELFF
TGTGCCAGCAGCACCCGACAGGGGGTGAACACCGGGGAGCTGTTTTTT
>.|TRBV7-2|TRBJ2-3|.
CASSLAGLPPTDTQYF
TGTGCCAGCAGCTTAGCTGGCCTCCCTCCCACGGATACGCAGTATTTT
>.|TRBV6-6|TRBJ2-7|.
CASGDTPGEQYF
TGTGCCAGCGGGGACACCCCCGGCGAGCAGTACTTC
>TRBD1|TRBV13|TRBJ1-4|few
CASRSRGQLNEKLFF
TGTGCCAGCAGATCCAGGGGACAGCTTAATGAAAAACTGTTTTTT
>.|TRBV18|TRBJ1-1|.
CASSLGGAHETEAFF
TGTGCCAGCTCGCTGGGGGGGGCTCATGAGACCGAAGCTTTCTTT
>TRBD2|TRBV29-1|TRBJ2-2|.
CSVEPGLGTGELFF
TGCAGCGTTGAACCCGGACTAGGGACCGGGGAGCTGTTTTTT
>TRBD2|TRBV19|TRBJ2-6|once
CASSIPRGGAGANVLTF
TGTGCCAGTAGTATCCCCCGGGGGGGGGCTGGGGCCAACGTCCTGACTTTC
>TRBD2|TRBV15|TRBJ2-3|once
CATSRGRTSGEDTQYF
TGTGCCACCAGCAGAGGTAGGACTAGCGGGGAGGATACGCAGTATTTT
>TRBD1|TRBV4-3|TRBJ2-1|.
CASSQDPSGQGNEQFF
TGCGCCAGCAGCCAAGATCCGAGCGGACAGGGGAATGAGCAGTTCTTC
>TRBD1|TRBV2|TRBJ2-5|.
CASRGQGETQYF
TGTGCCAGCCGAGGACAGGGGGAGACCCAGTACTTC
>.|TRBV4-1|TRBJ1-2|.
CASSPPDSRSYGYTF
TGCGCCAGCAGCCCCCCGGACTCCCGGAGTTATGGCTACACCTTC
>TRBD2|TRBV7-2|TRBJ2-5|.
CASSSRTSGRGQTQYF
TGTGCCAGCAGCTCCAGGACTAGCGGGAGGGGACAGACCCAGTACTTC
>.|TRBV29-1|TRBJ2-2|.
CSVGQTNTGELFF
TGCAGCGTTGGACAGACGAACACCGGGGAGCTGTTTTTT
>TRBD1|TRBV4-2|TRBJ2-1|.
CASSPSSGQGLYNEQFF
TGTGCCAGCAGCCCCAGTTCCGGACAGGGACTTTACAATGAGCAGTTCTTC
>TRBD2|TRBV19|TRBJ2-2|.
CASSTSSGSSRNTGELFF
TGTGCCAGTAGTACGTCTAGCGGGAGTTCAAGAAACACCGGGGAGCTGTTTTTT